The 23 T cell receptor beta chains listed next were all sequenced from one sample in a study of blood T cell repertoires in COVID-19. TCRdb's copy holds only in-frame clones and misses some; the assay was immunoSEQ multiplex PCR. The repertoire holds approximately 170,000 clones, about nine tenths seen once, with 1.9% in the top ten. The sequenced sample consisted of peripheral blood. All receptors derive from a man younger than 30 who had recovered from COVID-19.

The chain recombines TRBV9 with TRBJ2-2; the match to TRBD2 covers 10 bases. The CDR3 is made up of 15 amino acids. V lost 3 bases and J lost 2; bases outside the gene matches: 1. Looked up from germline, CDR1 is SGDLS and CDR2 is YYNGEE. The CDR3: CASSGLAGNTGELFF. CDR3 bases: TGTGCCAGCAGCGGACTAGCGGGTAACACCGGGGAGCTGTTTTTT.

J is TRBJ1-4 and V is TRBV5-5, with 7 bases fitting TRBD1. The CDR3 covers 14 residues. J lost 5 bases, V lost 4 bases, and 5 bases had no gene match. Germline loops: CDR1 SGHKS, CDR2 YYEKEE (reference sequence). CDR3 sequence reads: CASSDRARNEKLFF. Here the CDR3 DNA reads TGTGCCAGCAGCGACAGGGCACGGAATGAAAAACTGTTTTTT.

This sequence joins TRBV30 and TRBJ2-1; possibly TRBD2 for D (6 bases). The CDR3 is made up of 17 amino acids. V lost 0 bases to trimming and J lost 8 bases, with 23 bases between them. Germline CDR1 GTSNPN, CDR2 SVGIG (reference sequence). CDR3 nucleotides: TGTGCCTGGAGTGTTATCCCTGGCGGGACGATCGACGATGAGCAGTTCTTC. It specifies CAWSVIPGGTIDDEQFF.

This chain connects TRBV12-5 to TRBJ2-3, with D possibly being TRBD2 (7 bases). This CDR3 has 14 amino acids. Germline loops: CDR1 LGHNT, CDR2 FRNRAP. The V end lost 3 bases, the J end lost 6 bases, and 13 bases lay between the germline ends. The CDR3 is CASGFRGAGDTQYF. DNA for the CDR3: TGTGCTAGTGGTTTCCGGGGGGCTGGGGATACGCAGTATTTT.

The chain carries TRBV10-3 and TRBJ2-7, with 9 bases lining up with TRBD2. Trimming cost V 0 bases and J 4 bases; bases outside gene matches: 7. Germline CDR1 is ENHRY and CDR2 is SYGVKD. The length of the CDR3 is 16 residues. The CDR3 coding sequence is TGTGCCATCAGTGAGTCATTAGCGGGAGTAGGGTACGAGCAGTACTTC. It specifies CAISESLAGVGYEQYF.

This chain joins TRBV11-2 and TRBJ2-1, with TRBD2 as a possible D gene (6 bases). Germline lookup yields CDR1 SGHAT and CDR2 FQNNGV. The V gene lost 0 bases and the J gene lost 2 bases, with 11 bases spanning the gap. The CDR3 totals 16 residues. CDR3 bases: TGTGCCAGCAGCTTAGATCTAAGCGGGCCCTACAATGAGCAGTTCTTC. It yields the protein CASSLDLSGPYNEQFF.

The chain joins TRBV30 to TRBJ1-6; possibly TRBD1 for D (6 bases). There are 16 residues in the CDR3. Trimming shortened V by 2 bases and J by 2 bases, and 13 bases separated the two germline ends. Germline CDR1 GTSNPN, CDR2 SVGIG (reference sequence). CDR3 residues: CAWSTPEGAYNSPLHF. The CDR3 nucleotides are TGTGCCTGGAGTACCCCCGAGGGGGCCTATAATTCACCCCTCCACTTT. Filled out from reference TRBV30 and TRBJ1-6, the complete variable domain reads SQTIHQWPATLVQPVGSPLSLECTVEGTSNPNLYWYRQAAGRGLQLLFYSVGIGQISSEVPQNLSASRPQDRQFILSSKKLLLSDSGFYLCAWSTPEGAYNSPLHFGNGTRLTVT.

The genes are TRBV7-2 and TRBJ2-3, with TRBD2 matching over 7 bases. This CDR3 comprises 16 residues. Germline V CDR1 and CDR2: SGHTA, FQGNSA. Trimming cost V 8 bases and J 1 base; bases outside gene matches: 12. CDR3 residues: CASAIGASGRTDTQYF. In DNA form, the CDR3 reads TGTGCCAGCGCCATCGGGGCTAGCGGTCGCACAGATACGCAGTATTTT.

Notes on this clone: Its ends do not fully match the called genes, so a read error is possible. The chain is built from TRBV7-7 and TRBJ2-1, with 9 bases aligning to TRBD1. Germline lookup yields CDR1 SSHAT and CDR2 FNYEAQ (reference sequence). The CDR3 runs to 15 residues. The CDR3 loop reads CASSSGQGSYNEQFF. The CDR3, as DNA: TGTGCTAGCAGCTCAGGACAGGGGTCCTACAATGAGCAGTTCTTC.

The genes are TRBV2 and TRBJ1-4, with TRBD1 matching over 7 bases. CDR3 size: 15 residues. V gave up 5 bases and J gave up 8 bases; unmatched junction bases: 11. The germline V gene has CDR1 SNHLY and CDR2 FYNNEI. CDR3 region: CASSPNRGGGEKLFF. The CDR3, as DNA: TGTGCCAGCAGTCCAAACAGGGGTGGGGGAGAAAAACTGTTTTTT.

The V call is TRBV5-1, the J call TRBJ2-1; D perhaps matches TRBD2 (6 bases). This CDR3 comprises 14 residues. Trimming stripped 0 bases from V and 6 bases from J, with 10 bases between. Germline loops: CDR1 SGHRS, CDR2 YFSETQ. CDR3 DNA sequence: TGCGCCAGCAGCTTGGGACTAGAGGGCAATGAGCAGTTCTTC. Protein product: CASSLGLEGNEQFF.

The rearrangement joins TRBV7-9 to TRBJ2-2, with TRBD1 matching over 7 bases. Germline CDR1 reads SEHNR; CDR2 reads FQNEAQ (reference sequence). The junction had 7 bases not matched to a gene; V was cut back by 5 bases and J by 7 bases. This CDR3 has 14 amino acids. The DNA for the CDR3 is TGTGCCAGCAGCGTGACAGGGTACCACGGGGAGCTGTTTTTT. Protein sequence: CASSVTGYHGELFF. Full variable domain (rest looked up from reference TRBV7-9 and TRBJ2-2): DTGVSQNPRHKITKRGQNVTFRCDPISEHNRLYWYRQTLGQGPEFLTYFQNEAQLEKSRLLSDRFSAERPKGSFSTLEIQRTEQGDSAMYLCASSVTGYHGELFFGEGSRLTVL.

The CDR3 loop reads CSAPLGGSTEAFF. CDR3 in DNA: TGCAGCGCTCCCCTGGGGGGGAGCACTGAAGCTTTCTTT. This rearrangement joins TRBV29-1 to TRBJ1-1; a possible D gene is TRBD1 (5 bases). Deletions cut 7 bases from V and 4 bases from J, with 16 bases between. The CDR3 has 13 residues. CDR1 is SQVTM, CDR2 ANQGSEA, per germline.

This rearrangement joins TRBV12-3 or TRBV12-4 to TRBJ2-5; 10 nucleotides agree with TRBD1. The length of the CDR3 is 13 residues. V gave up 4 bases and J gave up 4 bases; unmatched junction bases: 0. As DNA, the CDR3 is TGTGCCAGCAGTTGGACAGGGGGAGAGACCCAGTACTTC. Amino acid sequence: CASSWTGGETQYF.

CDR3 bases: TGTGCCAGCAGCCCGCTCGGTCGGGATACGCAGTATTTT. It specifies CASSPLGRDTQYF. The gene calls are TRBV7-9 and TRBJ2-3; D remains ambiguous. The V and J ends lost 5 bases and 6 bases respectively, with 12 bases between them. Germline lookup yields CDR1 SEHNR and CDR2 FQNEAQ (reference sequence). This CDR3 has 13 amino acids.

The chain is built from TRBV5-4 and TRBJ2-1, with D possibly being TRBD2 (5 bases). The germline V and J ends were trimmed by 4 bases and 4 bases, with 15 bases remaining between them. CDR1 and CDR2 from the germline V gene are SGHNT and YYREEE (reference sequence). The CDR3 runs 15 residues. CDR3 nucleotide sequence: TGTGCCAGCAGCGAAGGACTTGCGGTATACAATGAGCAGTTCTTC. This codes for CASSEGLAVYNEQFF.

The chain links TRBV11-2 to TRBJ2-7; D may be TRBD2 (7 bases). The V gene lost 5 bases and the J gene lost 1 base, with 15 bases spanning the gap. The CDR3 is 15 residues long. Germline loops: CDR1 SGHAT, CDR2 FQNNGV. CDR3 in amino acids: CASSGGLGGSYEQYF. CDR3 nucleotide sequence: TGTGCCAGCAGCGGTGGACTAGGGGGGTCCTACGAGCAGTACTTC.

This chain joins TRBV2 and TRBJ1-1; D gene unclear. The CDR3 runs 13 residues. V was shortened by 7 bases and J by 4 bases, with 13 bases between the two germline ends. Germline lookup yields CDR1 SNHLY and CDR2 FYNNEI. The CDR3 nucleotides are TGTGCCAGCATGCCCCTAGGAGGCACTGAAGCTTTCTTT. This translates into CASMPLGGTEAFF.

The rearrangement links TRBV19 to TRBJ1-2; D remains unclear. The V and J ends lost 2 bases and 4 bases respectively, with 5 bases between them. The CDR3 loop spans 12 amino acids. Germline CDR1 reads LNHDA; CDR2 reads SQIVND (reference sequence). CDR3 protein: CASSIPGYGYTF. CDR3 coding DNA: TGTGCCAGTAGTATACCCGGCTATGGCTACACCTTC.

The rearrangement uses TRBV7-9 and TRBJ2-1; maybe TRBD2 (5 bases). Germline lookup yields CDR1 SEHNR and CDR2 FQNEAQ (reference sequence). The CDR3 has 11 amino acids. Deletions cut 3 bases from V and 15 bases from J, with 12 bases between. The CDR3 nucleotides are TGTGCCAGCAGCTTGGTGACTGAGGGGTTCTTC. This codes for CASSLVTEGFF. The whole variable domain, filled in from reference TRBV7-9 and TRBJ2-1, reads DTGVSQNPRHKITKRGQNVTFRCDPISEHNRLYWYRQTLGQGPEFLTYFQNEAQLEKSRLLSDRFSAERPKGSFSTLEIQRTEQGDSAMYLCASSLVTEGFFGPGTRLTVL.

The chain has TRBV2 and TRBJ2-2; TRBD2 agrees at 8 bases. From germline, CDR1 is SNHLY and CDR2 FYNNEI. J was trimmed by 2 bases and V by 6 bases; bases with no gene match: 11. The CDR3 covers 17 residues. The CDR3 reads CASRTRSGLGNTGELFF. CDR3 in DNA: TGTGCCAGCAGGACCAGATCGGGACTAGGAAACACCGGGGAGCTGTTTTTT.

This rearrangement joins TRBV7-9 to TRBJ1-3; no clear D. This CDR3 spans 17 amino acids. Trimming removed 2 bases at V and 4 bases at J, with 18 bases between. Germline values: CDR1 SEHNR, CDR2 FQNEAQ (reference sequence). The CDR3 loop reads CASSLRMDFKAGNTIYF. In nucleotides, the CDR3 is TGTGCCAGCAGCTTACGAATGGACTTTAAAGCAGGAAACACCATATATTTT.

As regards this clone: A single base separates this from a much larger clone, so it may be a read error. This chain connects TRBV24-1 to TRBJ1-1; 7 nucleotides match TRBD1. Germline values: CDR1 KGHDR, CDR2 SFDVKD. The CDR3 length is 14 residues. CDR3 DNA: TGTGTCACCAGTGAACCCGGGACAGATACCGAAGCTTTCTTT. This translates into CVTSEPGTDTEAFF.